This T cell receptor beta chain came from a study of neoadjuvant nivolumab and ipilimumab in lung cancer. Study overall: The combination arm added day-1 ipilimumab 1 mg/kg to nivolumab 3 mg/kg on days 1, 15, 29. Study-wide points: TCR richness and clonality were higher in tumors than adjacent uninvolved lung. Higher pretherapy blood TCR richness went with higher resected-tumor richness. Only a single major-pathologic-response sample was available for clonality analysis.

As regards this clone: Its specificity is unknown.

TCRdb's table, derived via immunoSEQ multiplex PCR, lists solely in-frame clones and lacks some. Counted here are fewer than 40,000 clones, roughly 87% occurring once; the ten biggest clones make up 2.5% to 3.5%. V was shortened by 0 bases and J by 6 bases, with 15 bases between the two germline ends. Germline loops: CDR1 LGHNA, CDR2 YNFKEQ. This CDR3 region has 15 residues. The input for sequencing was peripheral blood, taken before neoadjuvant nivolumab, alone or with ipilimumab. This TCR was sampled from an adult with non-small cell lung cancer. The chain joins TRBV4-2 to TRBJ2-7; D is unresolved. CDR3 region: CASSQDKSVGFEQYF. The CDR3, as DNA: TGTGCCAGCAGCCAAGATAAGTCGGTTGGATTCGAGCAGTACTTC.